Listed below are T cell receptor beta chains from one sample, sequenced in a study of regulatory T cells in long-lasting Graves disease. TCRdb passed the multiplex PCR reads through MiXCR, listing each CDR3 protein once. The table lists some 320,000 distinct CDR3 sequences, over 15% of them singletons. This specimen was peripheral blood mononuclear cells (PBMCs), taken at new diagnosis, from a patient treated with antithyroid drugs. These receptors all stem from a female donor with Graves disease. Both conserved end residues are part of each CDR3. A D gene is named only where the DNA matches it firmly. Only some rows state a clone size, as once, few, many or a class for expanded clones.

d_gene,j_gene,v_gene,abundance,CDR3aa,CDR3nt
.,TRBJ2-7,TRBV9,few,CASSVGMGGSLGGSYEQYF,TGTGCCAGCAGCGTAGGCATGGGCGGGAGTTTAGGGGGCTCCTACGAGCAGTACTTC
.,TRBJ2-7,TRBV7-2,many,CASSLRGGPTLLGGGSYEQYF,TGTGCCAGCAGCTTGAGAGGGGGCCCAACTCTCTTGGGCGGGGGCTCCTACGAGCAGTACTTC
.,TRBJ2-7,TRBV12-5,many,CASGLFQAYEQYF,TGTGCTAGTGGTTTGTTCCAGGCCTACGAGCAGTACTTC
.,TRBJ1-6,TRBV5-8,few,CASSRDGNSPLHF,TGTGCCAGCAGCAGGGACGGAAATTCACCCCTCCACTTT
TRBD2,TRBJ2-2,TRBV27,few,CASSSGLAGGPTTGELFF,TGTGCCAGCAGTTCGGGACTAGCGGGAGGGCCAACCACCGGGGAGCTGTTTTTT
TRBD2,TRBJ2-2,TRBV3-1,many,CASSPLAEGGELFF,TGTGCCAGCAGCCCCCTAGCGGAAGGCGGGGAGCTGTTTTTT
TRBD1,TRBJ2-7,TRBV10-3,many,CATEGTGGLTYEQYF,TGTGCCACCGAGGGGACAGGGGGCCTTACCTACGAGCAGTACTTC
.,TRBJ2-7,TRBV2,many,CASSDPQGPEQYF,TGTGCCAGCAGTGATCCACAGGGCCCCGAGCAGTACTTC
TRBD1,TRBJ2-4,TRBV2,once,CASSSTGGENIQYF,TGTGCCAGCAGTTCGACAGGGGGCGAAAACATTCAGTACTTC
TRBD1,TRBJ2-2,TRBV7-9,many,CASSLPGTGAGELFF,TGTGCCAGCAGCTTACCCGGGACAGGGGCCGGGGAGCTGTTTTTT
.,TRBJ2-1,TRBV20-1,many,CSVGTPYNEQFF,TGCAGTGTTGGGACACCTTACAATGAGCAGTTCTTC
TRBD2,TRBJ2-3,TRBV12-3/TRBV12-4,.,CASSPGLNTDTQYF,TGTGCCAGCAGCCCGGGACTAAACACAGATACGCAGTATTTT
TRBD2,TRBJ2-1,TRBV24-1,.,CATSAGGGGSYNEQFF,TGTGCCACCAGTGCAGGCGGGGGTGGCTCCTACAATGAGCAGTTCTTC
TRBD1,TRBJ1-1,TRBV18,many,CASSPRTGSTEAFF,TGTGCCAGCTCCCCCAGGACAGGGTCGACTGAAGCTTTCTTT
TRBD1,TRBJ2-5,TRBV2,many,CASSGDRGQETQYF,TGTGCCAGCAGTGGGGACAGGGGTCAAGAGACCCAGTACTTC
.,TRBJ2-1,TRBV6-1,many,CASRGLNSYNEQFF,TGTGCCAGCAGGGGACTGAACTCCTACAATGAGCAGTTCTTC
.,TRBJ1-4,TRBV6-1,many,CASRTGEGEKLFF,TGTGCCAGCAGGACGGGGGAGGGTGAAAAACTGTTTTTT
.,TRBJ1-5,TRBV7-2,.,CASSPFRVDQPQHF,TGTGCCAGCAGCCCGTTTAGAGTGGATCAGCCCCAGCATTTT
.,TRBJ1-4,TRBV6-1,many,CASSLGRGDDKLFF,TGTGCCAGCAGCCTCGGGAGGGGTGATGACAAACTGTTTTTT
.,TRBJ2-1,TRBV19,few,CASTPTRWNEQFF,TGTGCCAGTACCCCTACAAGGTGGAATGAGCAGTTCTTC
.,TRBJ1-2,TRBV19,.,CASNLTANYGYTF,TGTGCCAGTAATTTAACAGCTAACTATGGCTACACCTTC
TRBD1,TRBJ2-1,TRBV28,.,CAVPGGTAGYNEQFF,TGTGCCGTCCCAGGTGGGACAGCAGGCTACAATGAGCAGTTCTTC
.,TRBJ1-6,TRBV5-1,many,CASSLEGSWESPLHF,TGCGCCAGCAGCTTGGAAGGTTCCTGGGAATCACCCCTCCACTTT
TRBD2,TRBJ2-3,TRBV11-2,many,CASSPRREGTDTQYF,TGTGCCAGCAGCCCACGGCGGGAGGGCACAGATACGCAGTATTTT
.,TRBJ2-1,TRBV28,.,CASSPALYNEQFF,TGTGCCAGCAGTCCCGCCCTCTACAATGAGCAGTTCTTC
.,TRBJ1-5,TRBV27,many,CASSSGFYRNQPQHF,TGTGCCAGCAGTTCAGGGTTTTATCGCAATCAGCCCCAGCATTTT
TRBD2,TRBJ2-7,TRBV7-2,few,CASSLDPTSLGSYEQYF,TGTGCCAGCAGCTTAGACCCGACTAGCTTAGGGTCCTACGAGCAGTACTTC
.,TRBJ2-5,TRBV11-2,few,CASSLDPGPEETQYF,TGTGCCAGCAGCTTAGATCCCGGCCCGGAAGAGACCCAGTACTTC
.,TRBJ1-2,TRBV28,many,CASRATENYGYTF,TGTGCCAGCAGAGCTACAGAGAATTATGGCTACACCTTC
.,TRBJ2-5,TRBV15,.,CATSRDKGSQETQYF,TGTGCCACCAGCAGAGATAAGGGCAGCCAAGAGACCCAGTACTTC
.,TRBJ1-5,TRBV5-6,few,CASSSGGQPQHF,TGTGCCAGCAGTTCTGGGGGGCAGCCCCAGCATTTT
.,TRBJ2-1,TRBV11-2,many,CASSLEVPEQFF,TGTGCCAGCAGCTTAGAAGTCCCTGAGCAGTTCTTC
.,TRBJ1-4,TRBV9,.,CASSPQTRGEKLFF,TGTGCCAGCAGTCCCCAAACCCGGGGGGAAAAACTGTTTTTT
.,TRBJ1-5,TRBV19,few,CASNPQPQHF,TGTGCCAGTAACCCTCAGCCCCAGCATTTT
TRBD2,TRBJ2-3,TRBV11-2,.,CASSLVLAASTDTQYF,TGTGCCAGCAGCTTAGTTCTAGCGGCAAGCACAGATACGCAGTATTTT
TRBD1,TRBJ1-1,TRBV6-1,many,CASRKGTGGHTEAFF,TGTGCCAGCAGGAAAGGGACAGGGGGCCACACTGAAGCTTTCTTT
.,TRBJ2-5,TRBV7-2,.,CASSFPQIETQYF,TGTGCCAGCAGCTTTCCACAGATTGAGACCCAGTACTTC
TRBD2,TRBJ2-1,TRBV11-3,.,CASSSSGRLNEQFF,TGTGCCAGCAGCTCTTCCGGGAGGCTCAATGAGCAGTTCTTC
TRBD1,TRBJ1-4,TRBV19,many,CASTMRRQGGEKLFF,TGTGCCAGTACGATGAGGCGACAGGGTGGTGAAAAACTGTTTTTT
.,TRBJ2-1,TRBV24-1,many,CATGVVNEQFF,TGTGCCACCGGAGTAGTTAATGAGCAGTTCTTC
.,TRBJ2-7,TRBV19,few,CASSLGLPPDEQYF,TGTGCCAGTAGTTTGGGCTTGCCCCCCGACGAGCAGTACTTC